This T cell receptor beta chain emerged from a study of Graves' ophthalmopathy and Graves' hyperthyroidism. Diagnosis relied on clinical symptoms, serum thyroxine, TRAb, thyroid ultrasound and orbital computed tomography. This CDR3 contains 12 residues. Trimming stripped 5 bases from V and 6 bases from J, with 7 bases between. Germline V gives CDR1 KGHDR, CDR2 SFDVKD. There are many counts of this clonotype. Amplification of TCR beta CDR3 regions used RNA transcripts. First-round RT-PCR with HTBI primers preceded a second-round multiplex PCR. TCRdb re-derived calls from the multiplex PCR reads in MiXCR, one entry per CDR3 protein. Here the sample spans a few hundred thousand distinct CDR3 sequences, 20% to 25% being singletons.

The V call is TRBV24-1, the J call TRBJ1-5; D unresolved. Sequenced: peripheral blood. The source of this sequence is a woman under 30 with stable Graves' hyperthyroidism. The CDR3: CATSVLGQPQHF. The CDR3 region has the DNA TGTGCCACCAGTGTCTTGGGTCAGCCCCAGCATTTT.